This TCR beta chain is drawn from a study of T cells expressing NK-cell markers. Study in general: The sequencing cohort of eight donors included seven HCMV-seropositive individuals and one seronegative individual. Whole-study findings and limits: Evidence did not settle whether expanded NKG2C+ T cell clones targeted HCMV.

On this clonotype: Antigen: not known.

This CDR3 has 15 amino acids. The V gene's germline CDR1 is SGHRS and CDR2 YFSETQ. TCRdb reanalyzed the 5' RACE reads and collapses them to one entry per CDR3 protein, without DNA. The listing contains about 460,000 distinct CDR3 sequences. The J gene is TRBJ1-1, the V gene TRBV5-1; checking the TCRdb D call of TRBD1 is not possible without DNA. The receptor was derived from a woman aged 45-65 years in good health. The sequenced sample was blood T cells: a sorted CD56 or NKG2C T cell subset, CD4+ or CD8+ T cells, or bulk PBMC T cells (not recorded which). This CDR3 reads CASSLVTGPNTEAFF.